This entry lists 7 T cell receptor beta chains sequenced from one sample in a study of cytomegalovirus exposure and HLA in healthy donors. 13 Jbeta primers and 60 Vbeta primers were used for the PCR. The table came from immunoSEQ multiplex PCR; TCRdb's copy has only in-frame clones and leaves some out. The sample gives 85,000 to 100,000 clones, roughly nine tenths of which show up once; 8% to 10% is in the top ten. Sequencing was performed on PBMCs. Every receptor here comes from a man in his thirties or forties in good health and CMV-seropositive.

The chain has TRBV2 and TRBJ1-1, with D tentatively TRBD1 (5 bases). The CDR3 runs to 13 residues. With 4 bases removed from V and 1 base from J, the gap between germline ends came to 7 bases. Germline CDR1 SNHLY, CDR2 FYNNEI. The CDR3 DNA sequence: TGTGCCAGCAGTGTGGGGGGGAACACTGAAGCTTTCTTT. Its translation: CASSVGGNTEAFF.

The rearrangement links TRBV28 to TRBJ1-4, with TRBD1 as a possible D gene (5 bases). There are 16 residues in the CDR3. V lost 5 bases to trimming and J lost 7 bases, with 20 bases between them. From germline, CDR1 is MDHEN and CDR2 SYDVKM. CDR3 sequence: CASSPRGGVSGEKLFF. CDR3 bases: TGTGCCAGCAGTCCCCGCGGAGGGGTATCGGGTGAAAAACTGTTTTTT. Supplemented by reference TRBV28 and TRBJ1-4, the full variable domain reads DVKVTQSSRYLVKRTGEKVFLECVQDMDHENMFWYRQDPGLGLRLIYFSYDVKMKEKGDIPEGYSVSREKKERFSLILESASTNQTSMYLCASSPRGGVSGEKLFFGSGTQLSVL.

V is TRBV30 and J is TRBJ2-1, with a possible D match to TRBD1 (5 bases). Germline V gene sequence: CDR1 GTSNPN, CDR2 SVGIG (reference sequence). The CDR3 contains 12 residues. V was shortened by 3 bases and J by 8 bases, with 11 bases between the two germline ends. CDR3 in amino acids: CAWRGSGYEQFF. CDR3 nucleotides: TGTGCCTGGAGAGGCTCAGGGTATGAGCAGTTCTTC.

This chain connects TRBV30 to TRBJ2-2, with 9 bases aligning to TRBD2. The CDR3 length is 16 residues. CDR1 is GTSNPN and CDR2 is SVGIG in the germline V gene (reference sequence). The J segment lost 5 bases and the V segment lost 0 bases, leaving 7 bases of the junction unmatched. For the CDR3, the DNA is TGTGCCTGGAGTGTACCAGCGGGAGGAGGTACCGGGGAGCTGTTTTTT. This translates into CAWSVPAGGGTGELFF. Looking up the rest from reference TRBV30 and TRBJ2-2 gives the full variable domain: SQTIHQWPATLVQPVGSPLSLECTVEGTSNPNLYWYRQAAGRGLQLLFYSVGIGQISSEVPQNLSASRPQDRQFILSSKKLLLSDSGFYLCAWSVPAGGGTGELFFGEGSRLTVL.

The chain has TRBV10-1 and TRBJ2-3; 7 bases fit TRBD2. The CDR3 is 16 residues long. V shed 3 bases and J 2 bases; nucleotides not matched to a gene: 8. Germline CDR1 WNHNN, CDR2 SYGVQD (reference sequence). The CDR3 DNA is TGCGCCAGCAGTGATAGGCTAGCGGACGACACAGATACGCAGTATTTT. It yields the protein CASSDRLADDTDTQYF.

The chain links TRBV7-9 to TRBJ1-1, with 9 bases matching TRBD1. Germline CDR1 reads SEHNR; CDR2 reads FQNEAQ (reference sequence). This CDR3 contains 17 residues. V lost 3 bases and J lost 3; bases outside the gene matches: 11. CDR3 residues: CASSFKLSGQGDTEAFF. The CDR3 region has the DNA TGTGCCAGCAGCTTCAAACTATCGGGACAGGGAGACACTGAAGCTTTCTTT. The full variable domain, rest sourced from reference TRBV7-9 and TRBJ1-1, is DTGVSQNPRHKITKRGQNVTFRCDPISEHNRLYWYRQTLGQGPEFLTYFQNEAQLEKSRLLSDRFSAERPKGSFSTLEIQRTEQGDSAMYLCASSFKLSGQGDTEAFFGQGTRLTVV.

The V gene is TRBV27, the J gene TRBJ1-4; D not resolved. This CDR3 spans 13 amino acids. Per germline, CDR1 MNHEY and CDR2 SMNVEV (reference sequence). Trimming shortened V by 2 bases and J by 8 bases, and 9 bases separated the two germline ends. The CDR3 DNA sequence: TGTGCCAGCAGTTTAATCGGGAGCGAAAAACTGTTTTTT. Encoded protein: CASSLIGSEKLFF.